This T cell receptor beta chain is from a study of technical replicates of blood from a few donors. J gave up 2 bases and V 1 base, and 2 bases lay outside the gene matches. The length of the CDR3 is 14 residues. CDR1 is SGHDT and CDR2 is YYEEEE in the germline V gene. Sequencing used immunoSEQ multiplex PCR; TCRdb keeps in-frame clones, though not all of them. Among tens of thousands of clones listed, 90% to 95% were seen once. Sequenced material: T cells isolated from PBMCs. This TCR came from a human donor in good health. V usage is TRBV5-6 and J usage is TRBJ1-2; 7 nucleotides match TRBD1. CDR3 DNA sequence: TGTGCCAGCAGCTTGCTACAGGGGAACTATGGCTACACCTTC. This encodes CASSLLQGNYGYTF.